This T cell receptor beta chain was sequenced in a study of low-dose radiotherapy and immunotherapy resistance in tumors. Alpha and beta chains were covered, as first-strand cDNA relied on TRAV- and TRBV-specific primers. TCR amplification used roughly 20 PCR cycles, a constant-region primer and a V-primer adapter. TCRdb called the reads again in MiXCR, with one record for every CDR3 protein. The profile shows fewer than 110,000 distinct CDR3 sequences, 20% of them singletons. The V gene's germline CDR1 is LGHNA and CDR2 YSLEER. The CDR3 spans 17 residues. J lost 3 bases, V lost 0 bases, and 4 bases had no gene match. Time point denoted: after trial treatment. As to treatment: LDRT plus nivolumab, ipilimumab, low-dose cyclophosphamide and aspirin (RACIN trial).

The sequence was obtained from a male donor with prostate cancer. The chain couples TRBV4-3 to TRBJ2-1, with 11 bases identical to TRBD2. The source was PBMCs, collected after low-dose radiotherapy plus immunotherapy. CDR3 protein: CASSQDDSGRVYNEQFF. In DNA form, the CDR3 reads TGCGCCAGCAGCCAAGACGATAGCGGGAGGGTCTACAATGAGCAGTTCTTC.